This passage covers 20 T cell receptor beta chains from one sample sequenced in a study of control samples from healthy donors and cancer patients. Clones were read by immunoSEQ multiplex PCR, and TCRdb kept only the in-frame ones, dropping some. Here the sample spans around 19,000 clones, around four fifths being singletons. Sequenced sample: PBMCs. The receptor set was obtained from a woman in her sixties or seventies with lung cancer.

This rearrangement joins TRBV28 to TRBJ2-7; possibly TRBD1 for D (6 bases). The germline gives CDR1 MDHEN, CDR2 SYDVKM. The ends were cut back, 3 bases at V and 7 bases at J, with 16 bases in the middle. CDR3 length equals 14 residues. CDR3 amino acids: CASSFLPGAGEQYF. CDR3 bases: TGTGCCAGCAGTTTTTTGCCAGGGGCGGGTGAGCAGTACTTC.

The chain employs TRBV2 and TRBJ2-7; 11 bases are a match to TRBD2. There are 17 residues in the CDR3. Germline V gene sequence: CDR1 SNHLY, CDR2 FYNNEI. The V segment lost 5 bases and the J segment 7 bases; nucleotides outside the gene matches: 16. CDR3 sequence (DNA): TGTGCCAGCAGTACACCCACTAGCGGGAGAGAAGGGCGGGAGCAGTACTTC. Translated, it gives CASSTPTSGREGREQYF.

The gene calls are TRBV5-1 and TRBJ2-1, with D perhaps TRBD2 (6 bases). V was shortened by 4 bases and J by 2 bases, with 10 bases between the two germline ends. Germline V gives CDR1 SGHRS, CDR2 YFSETQ. The CDR3 is 14 amino acids. The CDR3 bases are TGCGCCAGCAGCCCGCTAGCGACCTACAATGAGCAGTTCTTC. This encodes CASSPLATYNEQFF.

The CDR3 DNA follows: TGCAGCGTCGCGGGGAACTATGGCTACACCTTC. Translating it yields CSVAGNYGYTF. This sequence joins TRBV29-1 and TRBJ1-2; D is unclear. Trimming removed 6 bases at V and 2 bases at J, with 7 bases between. This CDR3 contains 11 residues. The germline V gene has CDR1 SQVTM and CDR2 ANQGSEA.

This clone came up a few times. The chain employs TRBV6-4 and TRBJ1-5; 7 bases line up with TRBD1. CDR1 is MRHNA, CDR2 SNTAGT, per germline. With 3 bases clipped from V and 0 bases from J, the junction kept 5 bases outside the gene matches. The CDR3 contains 16 residues. The chain's CDR3 is CASSEGGFGSNQPQHF. The CDR3 DNA reads as TGTGCCAGCAGTGAAGGGGGCTTCGGTAGCAATCAGCCCCAGCATTTT.

The chain recombines TRBV11-2 with TRBJ2-7; D remains unclear. Trimming removed 0 bases at V and 4 bases at J, with 4 bases between. In germline, CDR1 is SGHAT, CDR2 FQNNGV. CDR3 length equals 12 residues. CDR3 region: CASSLDSYEQYF. The CDR3 DNA sequence: TGTGCCAGCAGCTTAGACAGTTACGAGCAGTACTTC.

The chain joins TRBV29-1 to TRBJ2-1, with 10 bases that match TRBD2. From germline, CDR1 is SQVTM and CDR2 ANQGSEA. Trimming removed 6 bases from V and 10 bases from J; junction bases left unmatched: 12. The CDR3 spans 14 residues. This CDR3 reads CSVYKREGGGEQFF. The CDR3 DNA is TGCAGCGTCTACAAGCGGGAGGGTGGAGGGGAGCAGTTCTTC.

The count of this clone is one. The genes are TRBV29-1 and TRBJ1-2, with a possible D match to TRBD1 (5 bases). CDR3 length: 16 amino acids. Looked up from germline, CDR1 is SQVTM and CDR2 is ANQGSEA. V lost 1 base and J lost 8, with 23 bases in between. The CDR3 reads CSVEVMGRQRTGGYTF. For the CDR3, the DNA is TGCAGCGTTGAAGTTATGGGGAGACAGCGGACGGGGGGCTACACCTTC.

This clone is a singleton in its sample. The chain uses TRBV19 and TRBJ2-7; 13 nucleotides agree with TRBD2. The CDR3 is 15 amino acids. Looked up from germline, CDR1 is LNHDA and CDR2 is SQIVND (reference sequence). The V segment lost 5 bases and the J segment 5 bases; nucleotides outside the gene matches: 6. CDR3 residues: CASSRTSGSLDEQYF. CDR3 DNA sequence: TGTGCCAGTAGTCGGACTAGCGGGAGTCTCGACGAGCAGTACTTC.

This chain links TRBV20-1 with TRBJ2-7; D gene uncertain. CDR3 length: 13 amino acids. The germline gives CDR1 DFQATT, CDR2 SNEGSKA (reference sequence). Trimming left V 3 bases short and J 6 bases short, with 15 bases between. The CDR3 spells CSASLLRRGEQYF. The CDR3 DNA reads as TGCAGTGCTAGTCTCTTACGCAGAGGCGAGCAGTACTTC.

This chain links TRBV29-1 with TRBJ1-5; TRBD1 aligns across 10 bases. The CDR3 length is 20 residues. Germline CDR1 reads SQVTM; CDR2 reads ANQGSEA. V shed 0 bases and J 4 bases; nucleotides not matched to a gene: 18. CDR3 coding DNA: TGCAGCGTTGAAGATCTCGGGACAGGGGAGAGGTTTTGTCGAAATCAGCCCCAGCATTTT. Translation gives CSVEDLGTGERFCRNQPQHF.

The chain couples TRBV12-3 or TRBV12-4 to TRBJ2-5; a weak D match, TRBD2 (5 bases). The CDR3 is 13 residues long. V lost 3 bases and J 4 bases, leaving 9 bases between the germline ends. The CDR3 reads CASSFGMGETQYF. The CDR3 bases are TGTGCCAGCAGTTTCGGGATGGGAGAGACCCAGTACTTC.

CDR3 bases: TGTGCCAGTAGTCTCGGACGTCAGGTAACCTACGAGCAGTACTTC. Amino acids: CASSLGRQVTYEQYF. The rearrangement uses TRBV19 and TRBJ2-7; no clear D. The CDR3 spans 15 residues. Germline CDR1 reads LNHDA; CDR2 reads SQIVND (reference sequence). V was trimmed by 5 bases and J by 2 bases, leaving 16 bases between them.

This clone is labeled as medium-sized. This chain connects TRBV28 to TRBJ1-1; TRBD1 aligns across 7 bases. The CDR3 has 13 amino acids. Unmatched junction bases numbered 4, after V lost 8 bases and J lost 1 base. CDR1 is MDHEN and CDR2 is SYDVKM in the germline V gene. The CDR3 region has the DNA TGTGCCAGCGCGGGACAGAAGAACACTGAAGCTTTCTTT. As protein: CASAGQKNTEAFF.

The chain uses TRBV5-1 and TRBJ2-7; TRBD2 agrees at 8 bases. V was pared by 4 bases and J by 2 bases, with 8 bases of the junction left unmatched. The CDR3 length is 15 residues. The germline gives CDR1 SGHRS, CDR2 YFSETQ. CDR3 DNA sequence: TGCGCCAGCAGCCAGGGACTAGTGGCCGCCTACGAGCAGTACTTC. Amino acids: CASSQGLVAAYEQYF.

The CDR3 DNA reads as TGTGCCAGCACCTCTAGCGGGAGCTACAATGAGCAGTTCTTC. Residues: CASTSSGSYNEQFF. This sequence joins TRBV7-8 and TRBJ2-1, with TRBD2 matching over 10 bases. Germline V lookup: CDR1 SGHVS, CDR2 FQNEAQ. The ends lost 7 bases at V and 3 bases at J; junction bases unmatched: 3. The CDR3 is 14 amino acids.

V and J are TRBV2 and TRBJ2-1, with unresolved D. The CDR3 runs to 14 residues. In germline, CDR1 is SNHLY, CDR2 FYNNEI. The V end was cut by 3 bases, the J end by 6 bases, with 12 bases between. The CDR3 reads CASSDRWDVNEQFF. The CDR3 DNA is TGTGCCAGCAGTGATCGGTGGGATGTCAATGAGCAGTTCTTC.

CDR3 DNA sequence: TGTGCCACCAGTGATCCCGGGCCGAGCTCCTACAATGAGCAGTTCTTC. Protein sequence: CATSDPGPSSYNEQFF. The chain carries TRBV24-1 and TRBJ2-1; D unclear. Germline V lookup: CDR1 KGHDR, CDR2 SFDVKD. The CDR3 is made up of 16 amino acids. The V end lost 3 bases, the J end lost 0 bases, and 11 bases lay between the germline ends.

The chain combines TRBV7-6 with TRBJ2-1; D is uncertain. Germline lookup yields CDR1 SGHVS and CDR2 FNYEAQ. V lost 2 bases and J 3 bases, leaving 5 bases between the germline ends. The CDR3 has 13 amino acids. CDR3 bases: TGTGCCAGCAGCTTAAACTACTACAATGAGCAGTTCTTC. It is translated as CASSLNYYNEQFF.

V is TRBV29-1 and J is TRBJ1-4, with a possible D match to TRBD1 (5 bases). CDR1 and CDR2 (germline): SQVTM, ANQGSEA. The CDR3 length is 13 residues. Trimming took 4 bases from V and 4 from J, leaving 10 bases between them. Here the CDR3 reads CSVGWQGNEKLFF. CDR3 in DNA: TGCAGCGTTGGTTGGCAGGGTAATGAAAAACTGTTTTTT.